This T cell receptor beta chain was captured by sequencing in a study of blood T cell repertoires in COVID-19. Study overall: Some COVID-19 samples were acute and others convalescent; all came from the United States, Italy and Spain. PBMCs, B-cell-depleted T cells, or T cells were the source of the cDNA or gDNA that made up the material.

This CDR3 spans 14 amino acids. Trimming took off 3 bases at V and 2 bases at J, with 9 bases between the two ends. Germline values: CDR1 MDHEN, CDR2 SYDVKM. As handled by the study authors: Reference gene primers were amplified, and this amplification served to estimate nucleated cell counts. Generated by immunoSEQ multiplex PCR, the TCRdb table keeps only in-frame clones and is missing some. D and trimming come from the DNA, and the V and J calls and clone size come from that table. The table lists approximately 140,000 clones, more than 80% of them singletons, with approximately 6.5% in the top ten.

The specimen was peripheral blood. The chain links TRBV28 to TRBJ2-3; D uncertain. The sequence derives from a human donor in a cohort sampled during active COVID-19. This chain's CDR3 is CASSFSRITDTQYF. The CDR3 region has the DNA TGTGCCAGCAGTTTTTCCAGAATCACAGATACGCAGTATTTT.